This T cell receptor beta chain was sequenced during a study of blood T cell repertoires in COVID-19. Study in general: The origin of the acute and convalescent COVID-19 samples was the United States, Italy and Spain. T cells, B-cell-depleted T cells, or PBMCs supplied cDNA or gDNA.

CDR3 length equals 10 residues. Germline CDR1 is DFQATT and CDR2 is SNEGSKA (reference sequence). Trimming took off 6 bases at V and 6 bases at J, with 8 bases between the two ends. TCRdb's table, derived via immunoSEQ multiplex PCR, lists solely in-frame clones and lacks some. The sample has about 170,000 clones; 83% are singletons. The rearrangement uses TRBV20-1 and TRBJ1-1, with D unresolved. The clonotype was recovered from a woman between 50 and 59 years old who had recovered from COVID-19. Material: PBMCs or T cells enriched from blood (not recorded which). DNA for the CDR3: TGCAGTGCCCAACTCCCTGAAGCTTTCTTT. This translates into CSAQLPEAFF.